The 25 T cell receptor beta chains below were found in one sample sequenced in a study of T cell responses to AZD1222 COVID-19 vaccine. Only in-frame clones appear in the TCRdb table, and some are missing; sequencing was by immunoSEQ multiplex PCR. The table has under 250,000 clones, about 92% seen once; the top ten hold roughly 1%. Here the sequenced sample was peripheral blood, taken on day 0 of MenACWY control vaccination. These receptors were taken from an adult in good health.

This clone appeared once. The DNA for the CDR3 is TGTGCCACCAGTGACACCCTCCAAGAGACCCAGTACTTC. Translated, it gives CATSDTLQETQYF. The rearrangement joins TRBV24-1 to TRBJ2-5; no clear D gene. Germline loops: CDR1 KGHDR, CDR2 SFDVKD. Trimming cost V 4 bases and J 1 base, with 6 bases left between them. The CDR3 runs 13 residues.

The chain joins TRBV6-4 to TRBJ2-1; no reliable D call. The CDR3 has 12 residues. CDR1 is MRHNA and CDR2 is SNTAGT in the germline V gene. The V end lost 5 bases, the J end lost 6 bases, and 8 bases lay between the germline ends. The CDR3 DNA is TGTGCCAGCAGTACAGAAGGCAATGAGCAGTTCTTC. Translated: CASSTEGNEQFF.

The CDR3 loop reads CASSGSSYNSPLHF. CDR3 coding DNA: TGTGCCAGCAGTGGGAGCTCCTATAATTCACCCCTCCACTTT. J is TRBJ1-6 and V is TRBV2; unclear D gene. Germline-derived CDR1 and CDR2 are SNHLY and FYNNEI. The CDR3 consists of 14 residues. V was shortened by 4 bases and J by 0 bases, with 4 bases between the two germline ends.

CDR3 bases: TGTGCCAGCAGCTTAGTATCGGGTAGGACAGGGGCGTCATCCTACGAGCAGTACTTC. It specifies CASSLVSGRTGASSYEQYF. The rearrangement links TRBV13 to TRBJ2-7; 9 bases fit TRBD1. This CDR3 is 19 amino acids long. V lost 1 base to trimming and J lost 1 base; unmatched junction nucleotides: 14. Looked up from germline, CDR1 is PRHDT and CDR2 is FYEKMQ (reference sequence).

The chain employs TRBV19 and TRBJ1-6, with TRBD1 matching over 11 bases. This CDR3 is built from 15 residues. The trim removed 6 bases at V and 6 bases at J, leaving 4 bases unmatched. Germline CDR1 LNHDA, CDR2 SQIVND (reference sequence). CDR3 protein: CASSRDRGGNSPLHF. As DNA, the CDR3 is TGTGCCAGTAGCAGGGACAGGGGGGGTAATTCACCCCTCCACTTT.

This clone was counted once. The chain joins TRBV7-2 to TRBJ1-6; the D is unclear. Germline-derived CDR1 and CDR2 are SGHTA and FQGNSA. The V and J ends lost 1 base and 7 bases respectively, with 5 bases between them. The CDR3 loop spans 13 amino acids. CDR3 loop: CASSLGGNSPLHF. Written as DNA, the CDR3 is TGTGCCAGCAGCTTAGGAGGAAATTCACCCCTCCACTTT.

V and J are TRBV5-1 and TRBJ2-2, with 11 bases lining up with TRBD1. V was clipped by 3 bases and J by 3 bases; unmatched bases: 7. Germline assignment: CDR1 SGHRS and CDR2 YFSETQ. CDR3 length: 17 amino acids. CDR3 DNA sequence: TGCGCCAGCAGCTCCTCCAGGACAGGGGGCCACACCGGGGAGCTGTTTTTT. It is translated as CASSSSRTGGHTGELFF. Full variable domain (remainder filled in from reference TRBV5-1 and TRBJ2-2): KAGVTQTPRYLIKTRGQQVTLSCSPISGHRSVSWYQQTPGQGLQFLFEYFSETQRNKGNFPGRFSGRQFSNSRSEMNVSTLELGDSALYLCASSSSRTGGHTGELFFGEGSRLTVL.

The rearrangement joins TRBV7-9 to TRBJ2-2; 7 bases line up with TRBD1. Germline values: CDR1 SEHNR, CDR2 FQNEAQ (reference sequence). The V and J ends lost 2 bases and 6 bases, in that order; junction bases with no gene match: 6. The length of the CDR3 is 15 residues. The CDR3 DNA reads as TGTGCCAGCAGCTTAACAGGGGTGGTCCCCGGGGAGCTGTTTTTT. Protein product: CASSLTGVVPGELFF.

V is TRBV4-3 and J is TRBJ2-2, with TRBD1 identical over 9 bases. V lost 4 bases to trimming and J lost 4 bases; unmatched junction nucleotides: 4. Germline CDR1 is LGHNA and CDR2 is YSLEER. The CDR3 extends over 15 amino acids. The DNA of the CDR3 is TGCGCCAGCAGCCTAGGGACAGGGACCACCGGGGAGCTGTTTTTT. This encodes CASSLGTGTTGELFF.

The chain links TRBV27 to TRBJ2-7; TRBD1 aligns across 8 bases. Germline loops: CDR1 MNHEY, CDR2 SMNVEV (reference sequence). V dropped 3 bases and J dropped 2; count of bases not matched to a gene: 6. The CDR3 runs 15 residues. CDR3 bases: TGTGCCAGCAGTTTGTCCGACAGGGGCCCCTACGAGCAGTACTTC. Protein: CASSLSDRGPYEQYF.

The chain is built from TRBV6-2 or TRBV6-3 and TRBJ1-2; D perhaps matches TRBD1 (5 bases). Trimming stripped 6 bases from V and 5 bases from J, with 19 bases between. CDR1 MNHEY and CDR2 SVGEGT come from the germline V gene. The CDR3 extends over 15 amino acids. CDR3 sequence: CASSPPGRGGYGYTF. CDR3 nucleotide sequence: TGTGCCAGCAGCCCACCGGGACGCGGAGGATATGGCTACACCTTC.

The gene calls are TRBV1 and TRBJ1-1; TRBD1 is the table's D call, not checked against the DNA. TRBV1 is marked as a pseudogene. The CDR3 has 18 residues. The CDR3 reads CTSSQEVTDDRSDTEAFF. In nucleotides, the CDR3 is TGCACCAGCAGCCAAGAGGTAACGGACGACAGGTCCGACACTGAAGCTTTCTTT.

The V call is TRBV12-3 or TRBV12-4, the J call TRBJ1-4, with unresolved D. The CDR3 is 11 amino acids. With 1 base removed from V and 8 bases from J, the gap between germline ends came to 2 bases. The chain's CDR3 is CASSLGEKLFF. The CDR3 nucleotides read TGTGCCAGCAGTTTAGGCGAAAAACTGTTTTTT.

The chain couples TRBV12-3 or TRBV12-4 to TRBJ1-6, with unresolved D. V was shortened by 1 base and J by 14 bases, with 6 bases between the two germline ends. The CDR3 totals 11 residues. For the CDR3, the DNA is TGTGCCAGCAGTTTAGTGGGGACCCTCCACTTT. Translated: CASSLVGTLHF.

The chain is built from TRBV11-2 and TRBJ2-2; D remains ambiguous. Germline V gene sequence: CDR1 SGHAT, CDR2 FQNNGV. The CDR3 is made up of 16 amino acids. Trimming cost V 2 bases and J 4 bases, with 14 bases left between them. CDR3 sequence: CASSLQPNTGTGELFF. CDR3 DNA: TGTGCCAGCAGCTTACAGCCGAACACCGGCACCGGGGAGCTGTTTTTT.

The CDR3 nucleotides are TGTGCCAGCAGTGAATATAGGGTGAGCTCTGGAAACACCATATATTTT. Translation: CASSEYRVSSGNTIYF. The chain has TRBV25-1 and TRBJ1-3; no firm D call. V lost 0 bases and J 0 bases, leaving 9 bases between the germline ends. This CDR3 contains 16 residues. CDR1 MGHDK and CDR2 SYGVNS come from the germline V gene.

The rearrangement joins TRBV5-4 to TRBJ1-2; TRBD1 might be the D (5 bases). The germline V and J ends were trimmed by 2 bases and 2 bases, with 7 bases remaining between them. Germline assignment: CDR1 SGHNT and CDR2 YYREEE (reference sequence). The CDR3 runs 13 residues. CDR3 sequence reads: CASSFDSNYGYTF. The CDR3 DNA is TGTGCCAGCAGCTTCGACAGCAACTATGGCTACACCTTC.

The gene calls are TRBV28 and TRBJ1-2; no definite D call. CDR3 length equals 15 residues. Trimming pared 5 bases from V and 7 bases from J, leaving 20 bases between. Germline CDR1 is MDHEN and CDR2 is SYDVKM. The CDR3 reads CASSGSFGRIAGYTF. The CDR3 nucleotides read TGTGCCAGCAGTGGCTCGTTCGGGCGAATTGCTGGCTACACCTTC.

The V and J genes are TRBV19 and TRBJ1-5; D is perhaps TRBD1 (6 bases). The V gene's germline CDR1 is LNHDA and CDR2 SQIVND (reference sequence). The ends were cut back, 7 bases at V and 6 bases at J, with 19 bases in the middle. This CDR3 is built from 15 residues. This CDR3 reads CASNTVGGAGQPQHF. The CDR3 nucleotides are TGTGCCAGTAATACAGTGGGGGGGGCCGGTCAGCCCCAGCATTTT.

The chain links TRBV7-9 to TRBJ1-1, with D possibly being TRBD1 (5 bases). CDR1 is SEHNR and CDR2 is FQNEAQ in the germline V gene (reference sequence). This CDR3 comprises 15 residues. V lost 1 base and J lost 1, with 10 bases in between. CDR3 in DNA: TGTGCCAGCAGCTTAGGGGCAGGGTGGAACACTGAAGCTTTCTTT. Protein sequence: CASSLGAGWNTEAFF.

The chain combines TRBV30 with TRBJ1-5, with unresolved D. From germline, CDR1 is GTSNPN and CDR2 SVGIG (reference sequence). The germline V and J ends were trimmed by 2 bases and 7 bases, with 12 bases remaining between them. The CDR3 spans 13 residues. The CDR3 here is CAWSREGFQPQHF. CDR3 nucleotides: TGTGCCTGGAGTCGAGAAGGATTCCAGCCCCAGCATTTT.

The chain has TRBV7-9 and TRBJ1-1; TRBD1 might be the D (6 bases). There are 14 residues in the CDR3. The germline CDR1 and CDR2 sequences are SEHNR and FQNEAQ (reference sequence). V gave up 3 bases and J gave up 1 base, with 9 bases separating them. CDR3 DNA: TGTGCCAGCAGCTTCGGGGGCGCGAACACTGAAGCTTTCTTT. This sequence encodes CASSFGGANTEAFF.

This clone was detected only once. This chain connects TRBV6-4 to TRBJ1-1; no definite D call. The germline CDR1 and CDR2 sequences are MRHNA and SNTAGT. V was clipped by 0 bases and J by 4 bases, with 9 bases between them. This CDR3 is 14 amino acids long. The CDR3 sequence is CASSDSSEGTEAFF. Written as DNA, the CDR3 is TGTGCCAGCAGTGACTCGTCTGAGGGCACTGAAGCTTTCTTT.

The chain has TRBV28 and TRBJ1-5; TRBD1 is a possible D gene (5 bases). V shed 5 bases and J shed 0 bases, with 14 bases lying between them. This CDR3 contains 16 residues. Per germline, CDR1 MDHEN and CDR2 SYDVKM. CDR3 protein: CASSLQTGYSNQPQHF. The CDR3 bases are TGTGCCAGCAGTCTGCAAACAGGTTATAGCAATCAGCCCCAGCATTTT.

This clone was seen a single time. The chain recombines TRBV15 with TRBJ2-6; either TRBD1 or TRBD2 may supply D (5 bases each). The CDR3 consists of 18 residues. V was trimmed by 3 bases and J by 4 bases, leaving 19 bases between them. Germline CDR1 reads LNHNV; CDR2 reads YYDKDF (reference sequence). CDR3 in amino acids: CATSSLRDAGSGANVLTF. In nucleotides, the CDR3 is TGTGCCACCAGCAGCCTCCGGGACGCCGGATCAGGGGCCAACGTCCTGACTTTC.